Shown below are 18 T cell receptor beta chains from a single sample sequenced in a study of blood T cell repertoires in COVID-19. Sequenced by immunoSEQ multiplex PCR; TCRdb stores in-frame clones only, minus some. The table shows under 50,000 clones, with 79% occurring only once. Sequencing was done on a sample of peripheral blood. These receptors all stem from a man in his 70s with acute or convalescent COVID-19.

The rearrangement uses TRBV6-6 and TRBJ1-2; unclear D gene. Germline V gene sequence: CDR1 MNHNY, CDR2 SVGAGI (reference sequence). V was clipped by 6 bases and J by 4 bases, with 15 bases between them. This CDR3 region has 14 residues. The CDR3 coding sequence is TGTGCCAGCAGGTCTAGAGGCGGGCTCTATGGCTACACCTTC. The encoded protein is CASRSRGGLYGYTF.

The rearrangement joins TRBV7-9 to TRBJ1-1; TRBD1 matches 8 bases. The V gene end was trimmed by 1 base and the J gene end by 7 bases; junction bases not matched to a gene: 2. This CDR3 is built from 13 residues. CDR1 and CDR2 (germline): SEHNR, FQNEAQ (reference sequence). The DNA of the CDR3 is TGTGCCAGCAGCTTAGAGACAGGGGTTGAAGCTTTCTTT. Protein sequence: CASSLETGVEAFF.

CDR3 sequence (DNA): TGTGCCAGCAGTGAATCAGGGCGCAATCAGCCCCAGCATTTT. This encodes CASSESGRNQPQHF. This chain joins TRBV2 and TRBJ1-5; D is possibly TRBD1 (5 bases). CDR3 size: 14 residues. Trimming took off 2 bases at V and 2 bases at J, with 7 bases between the two ends. Germline CDR1 SNHLY, CDR2 FYNNEI.

This clone was found a few times. The chain carries TRBV7-8 and TRBJ1-3, with 7 positions matching TRBD1. Germline CDR1 and CDR2: SGHVS and FQNEAQ. The CDR3 has 16 residues. V lost 7 bases to trimming and J lost 0 bases; unmatched junction nucleotides: 9. CDR3 nucleotides: TGTGCCAGCAACCGTGGGACAGCGGTCTCTGGAAACACCATATATTTT. It encodes CASNRGTAVSGNTIYF.

This chain uses TRBV19 with TRBJ1-2, with a possible D match to TRBD1 (6 bases). CDR3 length equals 14 residues. Trimming removed 3 bases from V and 7 bases from J, with 15 bases in between. Per germline, CDR1 LNHDA and CDR2 SQIVND (reference sequence). CDR3 residues: CASSIQSGDVGYTF. The DNA of the CDR3 is TGTGCCAGTAGTATCCAGTCAGGGGATGTTGGCTACACCTTC.

The chain links TRBV28 to TRBJ2-7, with 7 bases identical to TRBD2. Germline lookup yields CDR1 MDHEN and CDR2 SYDVKM. J was trimmed by 2 bases and V by 4 bases; bases with no gene match: 5. There are 14 residues in the CDR3. For the CDR3, the DNA is TGTGCCAGCAGTTGGCCTAGCGGACCCTACGAGCAGTACTTC. Translating it yields CASSWPSGPYEQYF.

The DNA of the CDR3 is TGCGCCAGCAGCTCTGGGACAGGGATCCCCTACGAGCAGTACTTC. Its protein product is CASSSGTGIPYEQYF. V and J are TRBV5-1 and TRBJ2-7, with 9 bases that match TRBD1. J gave up 2 bases and V 3 bases, and 6 bases lay outside the gene matches. There are 15 residues in the CDR3. Germline values: CDR1 SGHRS, CDR2 YFSETQ. Together with reference TRBV5-1 and TRBJ2-7, the CDR3 gives the full variable domain: KAGVTQTPRYLIKTRGQQVTLSCSPISGHRSVSWYQQTPGQGLQFLFEYFSETQRNKGNFPGRFSGRQFSNSRSEMNVSTLELGDSALYLCASSSGTGIPYEQYFGPGTRLTVT.

The V gene is TRBV2, the J gene TRBJ2-1; TRBD2 matches 12 bases. In germline, CDR1 is SNHLY, CDR2 FYNNEI. This CDR3 has 14 amino acids. V lost 8 bases to trimming and J lost 7 bases; unmatched junction nucleotides: 6. The DNA of the CDR3 is TGTGCCAGCCGGGGACTAGCGGGTCCGAATGAGCAGTTCTTC. Translating gives CASRGLAGPNEQFF.

The chain employs TRBV9 and TRBJ1-6, with D possibly being TRBD1 (6 bases). Trimming shortened V by 2 bases and J by 9 bases, and 9 bases separated the two germline ends. The CDR3 extends over 13 amino acids. Germline CDR1 reads SGDLS; CDR2 reads YYNGEE. The CDR3 DNA follows: TGTGCCAGCAGCGTGCCAGGGGCTTCACCCCTCCACTTT. It specifies CASSVPGASPLHF.

V and J are TRBV6-6 and TRBJ2-5, with 8 nucleotides matching TRBD1. The trim removed 6 bases at V and 5 bases at J, leaving 5 bases unmatched. The CDR3 length is 13 residues. The germline V gene has CDR1 MNHNY and CDR2 SVGAGI (reference sequence). In DNA, the CDR3 is TGTGCCAGCAGCCTGGACAGGGATGAGACCCAGTACTTC. Amino acids: CASSLDRDETQYF.

The chain joins TRBV18 to TRBJ2-1, with 11 bases that match TRBD1. Germline V gives CDR1 KGHSH, CDR2 LQKENI. J was trimmed by 7 bases and V by 4 bases; bases with no gene match: 9. This CDR3 is built from 16 residues. CDR3 loop: CASSRNSGTGGNEQFF. The CDR3 DNA follows: TGTGCCAGCTCACGTAACTCCGGGACAGGGGGAAATGAGCAGTTCTTC.

The chain joins TRBV28 to TRBJ1-6; 7 bases are a match to TRBD1. The CDR3 contains 14 residues. Trimming cost V 2 bases and J 9 bases; bases outside gene matches: 4. Germline V gives CDR1 MDHEN, CDR2 SYDVKM. The CDR3: CASSLGQGGSPLHF. In DNA form, the CDR3 reads TGTGCCAGCAGTTTAGGGCAGGGGGGTTCACCCCTCCACTTT.

The V call is TRBV18, the J call TRBJ1-1, with D tentatively TRBD1 (6 bases). Trimming took 6 bases from V and 3 from J, leaving 11 bases between them. Germline CDR1 and CDR2: KGHSH and LQKENI. The CDR3 is made up of 13 amino acids. CDR3 protein: CASSWGRDTEAFF. In DNA form, the CDR3 reads TGTGCCAGCTCTTGGGGGCGAGACACTGAAGCTTTCTTT. Filled out from reference TRBV18 and TRBJ1-1, the complete variable domain reads NAGVMQNPRHLVRRRGQEARLRCSPMKGHSHVYWYRQLPEEGLKFMVYLQKENIIDESGMPKERFSAEFPKEGPSILRIQQVVRGDSAAYFCASSWGRDTEAFFGQGTRLTVV.

V usage is TRBV7-2 and J usage is TRBJ1-5, with D uncertain. The germline CDR1 and CDR2 sequences are SGHTA and FQGNSA. The CDR3 is 13 amino acids. V was shortened by 5 bases and J by 3 bases, with 8 bases between the two germline ends. The chain's CDR3 is CASSSRVNQPQHF. The CDR3 region has the DNA TGTGCCAGCAGCAGCCGCGTCAATCAGCCCCAGCATTTT.

The chain combines TRBV10-2 with TRBJ1-5; possible D gene TRBD1, 5 bases. From germline, CDR1 is WSHSY and CDR2 SAAADI. The CDR3 extends over 15 amino acids. V was shortened by 2 bases and J by 4 bases, with 12 bases between the two germline ends. In DNA form, the CDR3 reads TGCGCCAGCAGTGAGATGGCAGGGTTAAATCAGCCCCAGCATTTT. Protein sequence: CASSEMAGLNQPQHF.

The chain couples TRBV11-3 to TRBJ2-1; 10 bases agree with TRBD2. CDR3 length: 13 residues. Germline V lookup: CDR1 SGHNT, CDR2 YENEEA. The J segment lost 9 bases and the V segment lost 4 bases, leaving 3 bases of the junction unmatched. As DNA, the CDR3 is TGTGCCAGCAGCTCACTAGCGGGAACTGAGCAGTTCTTC. This codes for CASSSLAGTEQFF.

The chain links TRBV28 to TRBJ2-3; 7 bases are a match to TRBD2. The CDR3 contains 17 residues. The J segment lost 1 base and the V segment lost 5 bases, leaving 12 bases of the junction unmatched. CDR1 is MDHEN, CDR2 SYDVKM, per germline. CDR3: CASSTTLRGGRTDTQYF. Here the CDR3 DNA reads TGTGCCAGCAGTACCACCCTCCGCGGGGGTCGCACAGATACGCAGTATTTT. The whole variable domain, filled in from reference TRBV28 and TRBJ2-3, reads DVKVTQSSRYLVKRTGEKVFLECVQDMDHENMFWYRQDPGLGLRLIYFSYDVKMKEKGDIPEGYSVSREKKERFSLILESASTNQTSMYLCASSTTLRGGRTDTQYFGPGTRLTVL.

The chain is built from TRBV27 and TRBJ1-1; 11 nucleotides agree with TRBD1. V was pared by 5 bases and J by 3 bases, with 8 bases of the junction left unmatched. Germline CDR1 reads MNHEY; CDR2 reads SMNVEV (reference sequence). There are 16 residues in the CDR3. For the CDR3, the DNA is TGTGCCAGCAGTACCGGGACAGGGGGGACCTACACTGAAGCTTTCTTT. It is translated as CASSTGTGGTYTEAFF.